This entry lists 22 T cell receptor beta chains sequenced from one sample in a study of shared clonotypes between healthy human individuals. Sequenced by immunoSEQ multiplex PCR; TCRdb stores in-frame clones only, minus some. The top ten clones hold under 2% of a sample with around 1.9 million clones, approximately 94% of them seen once. Naive CD8 cells, CD45RO-negative and positively selected for CCR7, excluded terminally differentiated effector memory CD45RA+ cells. Sequencing input: naive CD8+ T cells from PBMCs. These receptors were taken from a man aged 18 to 29 in good health. Some clones in this sample may be carry-over from other donors' samples.

This clone occurred once. The J gene is TRBJ2-7, the V gene TRBV5-1, with no clear D. The CDR3 contains 14 residues. The V and J ends lost 5 bases and 3 bases respectively, with 15 bases between them. CDR1 SGHRS and CDR2 YFSETQ come from the germline V gene. This CDR3 is CASRAPGAHYEQYF. CDR3 coding DNA: TGCGCCAGCAGGGCCCCGGGCGCCCACTACGAGCAGTACTTC.

This clone was counted only a few times. This rearrangement joins TRBV4-1 to TRBJ2-7, with a possible D match to TRBD2 (7 bases). The CDR3 contains 15 residues. Trimming cost V 6 bases and J 6 bases, with 21 bases left between them. Germline lookup yields CDR1 MGHRA and CDR2 YSYEKL. The CDR3 region is CASSPPRGAPVEQYF. DNA of the CDR3: TGCGCCAGCAGTCCCCCCCGGGGGGCGCCGGTCGAGCAGTACTTC.

The V call is TRBV7-2, the J call TRBJ2-5; 9 bases are shared with TRBD2. Per germline, CDR1 SGHTA and CDR2 FQGNSA. V lost 5 bases and J lost 0; bases outside the gene matches: 7. The CDR3 contains 16 residues. In nucleotides, the CDR3 is TGTGCCAGCAGCCGCCCCACTAGCGGGTACCAAGAGACCCAGTACTTC. Translation: CASSRPTSGYQETQYF.

The CDR3 sequence: CASSPSNNEQFF. CDR3 nucleotides: TGTGCCAGCAGCCCGAGCAACAATGAGCAGTTCTTC. V usage is TRBV9 and J usage is TRBJ2-1; D unresolved. The V gene's germline CDR1 is SGDLS and CDR2 YYNGEE. The CDR3 length is 12 residues. The V and J ends lost 4 bases and 5 bases respectively, with 7 bases between them.

The chain uses TRBV28 and TRBJ2-7; 11 nucleotides line up with TRBD1. This CDR3 contains 13 residues. J lost 5 bases, V lost 10 bases, and 7 bases had no gene match. CDR1 and CDR2 from the germline V gene are MDHEN and SYDVKM. Here the CDR3 DNA reads TGTGCCACCCTTCGGACAGGGGGCAACGAGCAGTACTTC. Translating it yields CATLRTGGNEQYF.

The chain uses TRBV5-6 and TRBJ2-1; 12 bases line up with TRBD2. Germline loops: CDR1 SGHDT, CDR2 YYEEEE. V gave up 3 bases and J gave up 12 bases; unmatched junction bases: 4. The length of the CDR3 is 13 residues. The CDR3: CASSWETSGGQFF. The CDR3 region has the DNA TGTGCCAGCAGCTGGGAGACTAGCGGGGGGCAGTTCTTC.

The chain recombines TRBV27 with TRBJ2-1, with 10 bases identical to TRBD2. CDR3 length: 15 amino acids. CDR1 is MNHEY, CDR2 SMNVEV, per germline (reference sequence). The ends lost 3 bases at V and 6 bases at J; junction bases unmatched: 5. The CDR3 sequence is CASSFRLAGVNEQFF. Written as DNA, the CDR3 is TGTGCCAGCAGTTTCAGGCTAGCGGGGGTCAATGAGCAGTTCTTC.

The chain employs TRBV11-1 and TRBJ2-7; a possible D gene is TRBD1 (5 bases). Germline CDR1 is SGHAT and CDR2 is FQDESV (reference sequence). The CDR3 runs 17 residues. V gave up 4 bases and J gave up 4 bases, with 23 bases separating them. DNA for the CDR3: TGTGCCAGCAGCTCTCTCCAAGGCCCCCGACCAGGGTACGAGCAGTACTTC. Residues: CASSSLQGPRPGYEQYF.

The chain is built from TRBV9 and TRBJ1-4; D might be TRBD1 (6 bases). Germline CDR1 SGDLS, CDR2 YYNGEE. The CDR3 is 15 amino acids. V was pared by 0 bases and J by 4 bases, with 10 bases between. The CDR3 spells CASSVETGYNEKLFF. The DNA for the CDR3 is TGTGCCAGCAGCGTAGAGACAGGCTATAATGAAAAACTGTTTTTT.

Turning to this clone: The junction departs from germline at one end; a sequencing error may be responsible. This sequence joins TRBV14 and TRBJ2-7; D unclear. This CDR3 region has 12 residues. Germline CDR1 and CDR2: SGHDN and FVKESK. DNA for the CDR3: TGTGCCAGCAGCCACGACTCCGACGAGCAGTACTTC. Protein product: CASSHDSDEQYF.

The CDR3 region is CSVEGLARLNEQFF. CDR3 in DNA: TGCAGCGTTGAGGGACTAGCGCGCTTAAATGAGCAGTTCTTC. This rearrangement joins TRBV29-1 to TRBJ2-1; 10 nucleotides align to TRBD2. Germline loops: CDR1 SQVTM, CDR2 ANQGSEA. This CDR3 is built from 14 residues. J gave up 7 bases and V 3 bases, and 6 bases lay outside the gene matches.

This rearrangement joins TRBV6-5 to TRBJ1-1, with 8 bases identical to TRBD1. CDR1 and CDR2 from the germline V gene are MNHEY and SVGAGI. Trimming took 0 bases from V and 6 from J; bases not matched to a gene: 6. This CDR3 has 15 residues. Written as DNA, the CDR3 is TGTGCCAGCAGTTACTCGAATCAGGGGGCGGCTGAAGCTTTCTTT. Its translation is CASSYSNQGAAEAFF.

The chain recombines TRBV6-1 with TRBJ1-2; D is unresolved. The CDR3 contains 14 residues. V lost 2 bases and J 2 bases, leaving 9 bases between the germline ends. The germline V gene has CDR1 MNHNS and CDR2 SASEGT. CDR3 loop: CASSETAGNYGYTF. The CDR3 DNA follows: TGTGCCAGCAGTGAAACAGCGGGCAACTATGGCTACACCTTC.

The chain uses TRBV5-4 and TRBJ2-7, with 7 nucleotides matching TRBD2. Germline loops: CDR1 SGHNT, CDR2 YYREEE (reference sequence). Trimming removed 3 bases from V and 6 bases from J; junction bases left unmatched: 6. The length of the CDR3 is 13 residues. The CDR3 loop is CASSSRGVTEQYF. The CDR3 DNA sequence: TGTGCCAGCAGCTCCCGGGGGGTAACCGAGCAGTACTTC.

Note on this clone: Different DNA sequences within this sample yield the same CDR3. This chain's CDR3 is CASSLAAGLPYEQYF. The CDR3 nucleotides are TGTGCCAGCAGTTTAGCGGCGGGCCTACCCTACGAGCAGTACTTC. J is TRBJ2-7 and V is TRBV27; TRBD2 is a possible D gene (5 bases). In germline, CDR1 is MNHEY, CDR2 SMNVEV (reference sequence). CDR3 length equals 15 residues. V lost 2 bases, J lost 2 bases, and 13 bases lay in between.

The V call is TRBV30, the J call TRBJ1-4; D not resolved. This CDR3 has 14 amino acids. V was trimmed by 0 bases and J by 5 bases, leaving 10 bases between them. The germline V gene has CDR1 GTSNPN and CDR2 SVGIG (reference sequence). The CDR3 sequence: CAWSVRLQNEKLFF. CDR3 in DNA: TGTGCCTGGAGTGTACGTCTCCAGAATGAAAAACTGTTTTTT.

V is TRBV28 and J is TRBJ1-1; tentative D call: TRBD1 (6 bases). V shed 4 bases and J shed 2 bases, with 14 bases lying between them. The CDR3 extends over 15 amino acids. Germline V gives CDR1 MDHEN, CDR2 SYDVKM. The CDR3 nucleotides read TGTGCCAGCAGTTCGTACAGGGAAATCAACACTGAAGCTTTCTTT. Translation: CASSSYREINTEAFF.

Regarding this clone: A much larger clone differs from this one at a single base, so this may be a read error. Additional DNA sequences in this sample encode the identical CDR3. This chain joins TRBV27 and TRBJ2-7; the D gene could be TRBD1 or TRBD2 (5 bases each). The CDR3 is 13 residues long. V gave up 3 bases and J gave up 2 bases, with 8 bases separating them. Per the germline V gene, CDR1 is MNHEY and CDR2 is SMNVEV (reference sequence). The CDR3 loop is CASSLGPTYEQYF. The CDR3 nucleotides are TGTGCCAGCAGTTTGGGACCGACCTACGAGCAGTACTTC.

The genes are TRBV10-3 and TRBJ1-1; maybe TRBD1 (6 bases). The V and J ends lost 9 bases and 1 base respectively, with 12 bases between them. The CDR3 sequence is 13 residues long. CDR1 is ENHRY and CDR2 is SYGVKD in the germline V gene. CDR3 sequence (DNA): TGTGCCATAAAAGACAGGCAGAACACTGAAGCTTTCTTT. Its protein product is CAIKDRQNTEAFF.

The chain couples TRBV7-9 to TRBJ2-7; unclear D gene. Germline CDR1 SEHNR, CDR2 FQNEAQ (reference sequence). Deletions cut 5 bases from V and 6 bases from J, with 11 bases between. The CDR3 length is 12 residues. Here the CDR3 DNA reads TGTGCCAGCAGCCCAGTCGGATCCGAGCAGTACTTC. Protein sequence: CASSPVGSEQYF.

The genes are TRBV13 and TRBJ2-2; 7 nucleotides match TRBD1. Unmatched junction bases numbered 9, after V lost 6 bases and J lost 5 bases. The CDR3 length is 15 residues. The germline V gene encodes CDR1 PRHDT and CDR2 FYEKMQ (reference sequence). Here the CDR3 reads CASRTGPQRTGELFF. As DNA, the CDR3 is TGTGCCAGCAGGACAGGGCCGCAGAGAACCGGGGAGCTGTTTTTT.

The chain recombines TRBV7-9 with TRBJ1-2; the D is unclear. The germline gives CDR1 SEHNR, CDR2 FQNEAQ (reference sequence). Deletions cut 5 bases from V and 3 bases from J, with 16 bases between. CDR3 length: 15 residues. The CDR3 region has the DNA TGTGCCAGCAGCCAAACCGACGGGGTTTACTATGGCTACACCTTC. This sequence encodes CASSQTDGVYYGYTF.